The entry that follows covers one TCR beta chain sequence. Assay: immunoSEQ multiplex PCR; the TCRdb copy retains only in-frame clones and omits some. Of around 400,000 clones detected, roughly 88% appear once; the ten largest clones hold 1.4%. This sample is drawn from a study of blood T cell repertoires in COVID-19. Germline CDR1 and CDR2: SGHTS and YDEGEE. V trimming: 3 bases; J trimming: 2 bases; junction bases outside the gene matches: 2. CDR3 length equals 15 residues. The chain recombines TRBV5-8 with TRBJ2-3; 11 bases line up with TRBD2. Sequences were obtained from PBMCs or T cells enriched from blood (not recorded which). The source of this sequence is a young woman who had been exposed to COVID-19. The CDR3 loop reads CASSWGLADTDTQYF. CDR3 sequence (DNA): TGTGCCAGCAGCTGGGGACTAGCGGACACAGATACGCAGTATTTT.